These 5 T cell receptor beta chains share one sample of origin, sequenced in a study of PD-1 blockade in mismatch repair-deficient tumors. Only in-frame clones appear in the TCRdb table, and some are missing; sequencing was by immunoSEQ multiplex PCR. The sample holds around 68,000 clones, almost 80% seen once. The input for sequencing was peripheral blood, taken 2 weeks after starting pembrolizumab. All receptors derive from an adult with mismatch repair-deficient cancer.

The gene calls are TRBV10-2 and TRBJ1-1; 8 bases agree with TRBD1. There are 13 residues in the CDR3. The germline CDR1 and CDR2 sequences are WSHSY and SAAADI. V trimming: 10 bases; J trimming: 4 bases; junction bases outside the gene matches: 8. This CDR3 is CATARQGRTEAFF. The CDR3 DNA reads TGCGCCACGGCACGACAGGGGCGCACTGAAGCTTTCTTT.

The chain combines TRBV11-2 with TRBJ2-7; 8 nucleotides line up with TRBD1. This CDR3 contains 12 residues. V lost 6 bases, J lost 6 bases, and 4 bases stayed unmatched. CDR1 is SGHAT and CDR2 is FQNNGV in the germline V gene. This CDR3 is CASSMTGVEQYF. The CDR3 DNA follows: TGTGCCAGCAGTATGACAGGGGTCGAGCAGTACTTC.

The rearrangement links TRBV4-3 to TRBJ1-1; 9 bases agree with TRBD1. V was pared by 5 bases and J by 1 base, with 2 bases of the junction left unmatched. Germline lookup yields CDR1 LGHNA and CDR2 YSLEER. This CDR3 region has 14 residues. DNA of the CDR3: TGCGCCAGCAGCACGGGACAGGGGAACACTGAAGCTTTCTTT. Translation gives CASSTGQGNTEAFF.

V gene TRBV6-1 combines with J gene TRBJ1-1, with a tentative D call TRBD1 (6 bases). Trimming cost V 7 bases and J 4 bases, with 16 bases left between them. CDR3 size: 14 residues. CDR1 is MNHNS, CDR2 SASEGT, per germline. CDR3 amino acids: CASNERTGITEAFF. In DNA, the CDR3 is TGTGCCAGCAACGAAAGAACAGGGATCACTGAAGCTTTCTTT.

The gene calls are TRBV11-1 and TRBJ2-1, with 11 bases matching TRBD2. Germline loops: CDR1 SGHAT, CDR2 FQDESV (reference sequence). Trimming at V came to 5 bases and at J to 4 bases, leaving 7 bases not matched to a gene. The length of the CDR3 is 16 residues. CDR3: CASSSRLAGWYNEQFF. Written as DNA, the CDR3 is TGTGCCAGCAGCAGCCGACTAGCGGGATGGTACAATGAGCAGTTCTTC. Together with reference TRBV11-1 and TRBJ2-1, the CDR3 gives the full variable domain: EAEVAQSPRYKITEKSQAVAFWCDPISGHATLYWYRQILGQGPELLVQFQDESVVDDSQLPKDRFSAERLKGVDSTLKIQPAELGDSAMYLCASSSRLAGWYNEQFFGPGTRLTVL.